This T cell receptor (beta chain) came from a study of cytomegalovirus exposure and HLA in healthy donors. About the research overall: Of roughly 400 genotyped donors, 81% grouped in the Caucasian-associated ancestry cluster.

General study points: Certain indistinguishable V segments, among them TRBV6-2 and TRBV6-3, were excluded. A list of around 150 TCR beta chains associated with cytomegalovirus was given.

The PCR made use of 60 Vbeta and 13 Jbeta primers. The data were produced by immunoSEQ multiplex PCR, yet TCRdb's version contains in-frame clones alone and is incomplete. The profile shows some 200,000 clones, 55% to 75% of them singletons. Trimming removed 3 bases from V and 6 bases from J, with 19 bases in between. This CDR3 spans 15 amino acids. Germline lookup yields CDR1 SGHRS and CDR2 YFSETQ. A note on this clone: Its antigen is currently unknown.

The chain combines TRBV5-1 with TRBJ2-7, with D possibly being TRBD1 (6 bases). The clonotype comes from a man aged 35 to 55 in good health and CMV-seropositive. Sequenced input: PBMCs. This chain's CDR3 is CASSSGQGYSSEQYF. CDR3 nucleotide sequence: TGCGCCAGCAGCTCGGGACAAGGCTATAGTAGCGAGCAGTACTTC.